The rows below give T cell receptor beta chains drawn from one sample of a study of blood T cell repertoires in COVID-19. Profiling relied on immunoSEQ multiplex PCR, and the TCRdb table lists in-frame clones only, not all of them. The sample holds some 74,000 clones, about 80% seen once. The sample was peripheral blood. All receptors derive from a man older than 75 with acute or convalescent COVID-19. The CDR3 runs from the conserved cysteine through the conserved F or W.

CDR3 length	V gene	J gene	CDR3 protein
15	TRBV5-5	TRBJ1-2	CASSLVGGGGYGYTF
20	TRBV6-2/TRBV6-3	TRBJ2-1	CASSYRGLAAKTSSYNEQFF
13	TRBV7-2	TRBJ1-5	CASSLGGGQPQHF
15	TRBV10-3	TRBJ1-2	CAISGRDRGFYGYTF
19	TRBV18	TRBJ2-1	CASSPLNLPLGTGGNEQFF
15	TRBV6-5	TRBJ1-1	CASSYEAAPNTEAFF
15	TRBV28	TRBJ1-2	CASSLSPKSSYGYTF
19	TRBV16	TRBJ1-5	CASSQKKIRQGGSNQPQHF
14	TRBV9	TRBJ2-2	CASTGTPNTGELFF
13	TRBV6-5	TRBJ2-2	CASKTGTTGELFF
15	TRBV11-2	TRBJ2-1	CASSLGGRGLDEQFF
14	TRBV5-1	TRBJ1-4	CASSLGQGFGKLFF
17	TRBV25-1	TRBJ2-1	CASSDPKQGVSYNEQFF
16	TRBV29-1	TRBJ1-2	CSVGPPRGAVTYGYTF
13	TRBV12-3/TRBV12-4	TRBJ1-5	CASSLSQNQPQHF
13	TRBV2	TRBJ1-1	CASSSLRETEAFF
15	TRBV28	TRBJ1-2	CASGGRGLSHYGYTF
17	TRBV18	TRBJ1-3	CASSPTLTASSGNTIYF
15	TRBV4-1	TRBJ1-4	CASSRGQATNEKLFF
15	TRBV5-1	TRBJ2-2	CASRTGTGEPGELFF
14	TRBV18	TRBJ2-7	CASSPRTGVGEQYF
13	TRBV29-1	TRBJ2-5	CSVKDRVGETQYF
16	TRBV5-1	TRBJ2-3	CASSLGPGQGTDTQYF
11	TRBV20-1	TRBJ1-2	CSKQTASGYTF
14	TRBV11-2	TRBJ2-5	CASSSGQPQETQYF
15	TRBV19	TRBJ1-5	CASSIGGQGGQPQHF
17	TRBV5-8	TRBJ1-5	CASSLMTGAGSNQPQHF
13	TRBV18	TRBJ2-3	CASSPRGTDTQYF
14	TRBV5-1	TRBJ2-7	CASSLALAGEEQYF
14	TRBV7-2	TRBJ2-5	CASSLAIGQETQYF
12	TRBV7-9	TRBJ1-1	CASSLQNTEAFF